Listed below are T cell receptor beta chains from one sample, sequenced in a study of human T cells and chemical hapten exposure. TCRdb ran MiXCR on the RACE reads and lists one entry per CDR3 protein. The sample records roughly 100,000 distinct CDR3 sequences, less than 35% being singletons. The source material was whole blood, sampled in connection with sensitization to the hapten diphenylcyclopropenone (DPC). All receptors come from a man aged 35 to 55 with alopecia areata. Some clones in this sample may be carry-over from other donors' samples. The CDR3 runs from the conserved cysteine through the conserved F or W. Each record gives: D gene, V gene, clone size, J gene, CDR3 DNA, CDR3 protein. A D gene is named only where the DNA matches it firmly. Rows may omit the clone size; those that give it use once, few, many or a size class.

D: -
V: TRBV6-1
size: -
J: TRBJ2-2
DNA: TGTGCCAGCAGCATCGAGATATTGAACACCGGGGAGCTGTTTTTT
CDR3: CASSIEILNTGELFF

D: -
V: TRBV6-5
size: -
J: TRBJ2-3
DNA: TGTGCCAGCAGTTACTTGTCCTTCACAGATACGCAGTATTTT
CDR3: CASSYLSFTDTQYF

D: TRBD2
V: TRBV5-1
size: -
J: TRBJ2-7
DNA: TGCGCCAGCAGCGACATAGCGGGGTCCTACGAGCAGTACTTC
CDR3: CASSDIAGSYEQYF

D: -
V: TRBV10-3
size: -
J: TRBJ2-1
DNA: TGTGCCATCAGGCAGGGTGTCTCCTACAATGAGCAGTTCTTC
CDR3: CAIRQGVSYNEQFF

D: TRBD1
V: TRBV20-1
size: few
J: TRBJ1-5
DNA: TGCAGTGCTAGCCTCCAGACAGGGAAGTTTAGTCAGCCCCAGCATTTT
CDR3: CSASLQTGKFSQPQHF

D: TRBD2
V: TRBV12-3/TRBV12-4
size: -
J: TRBJ2-3
DNA: TGTGCCAGCAGTTTTCTCGGGACTACTAGCACAGATACGCAGTATTTT
CDR3: CASSFLGTTSTDTQYF

D: -
V: TRBV4-2
size: -
J: TRBJ1-4
DNA: TGTGCCAGCAGCCAAGTTCAGTTAAGGACGGAAAAACTGTTTTTT
CDR3: CASSQVQLRTEKLFF

D: TRBD1
V: TRBV12-3/TRBV12-4
size: once
J: TRBJ1-5
DNA: TGTGCCAGCGGACAGGGGATCCATCAGCCCCAGCATTTT
CDR3: CASGQGIHQPQHF

D: TRBD2
V: TRBV20-1
size: -
J: TRBJ2-3
DNA: TGCAGTGCTAGTCCTCCGACTAGCGGGAGTACAGATACGCAGTATTTT
CDR3: CSASPPTSGSTDTQYF

D: TRBD2
V: TRBV13
size: few
J: TRBJ2-3
DNA: TGTGCCAGCAGCTTAAGCGGGAGAACAGATACGCAGTATTTT
CDR3: CASSLSGRTDTQYF

D: -
V: TRBV6-1
size: -
J: TRBJ1-5
DNA: TGTGCCAGCAGTGCAGGCAGAGCCTCAGGTCAGCCCCAGCATTTT
CDR3: CASSAGRASGQPQHF

D: -
V: TRBV27
size: -
J: TRBJ2-3
DNA: TGTGCCAGCAGTTCATTAGCGAGATGGGATACGCAGTATTTT
CDR3: CASSSLARWDTQYF

D: -
V: TRBV12-5
size: few
J: TRBJ1-1
DNA: TGTGCTAGTGGGTCGGGGGGGACCGAGGCTTTCTTT
CDR3: CASGSGGTEAFF

D: -
V: TRBV7-8
size: many
J: TRBJ2-5
DNA: TGTGCCAGCAGCTTAGGACGGCAAGAGACCCAGTACTTC
CDR3: CASSLGRQETQYF

D: -
V: TRBV4-3
size: few
J: TRBJ2-3
DNA: TGCGCCAGCAGCCAAGACCGGACCGCTTTAAATACGCAGTATTTT
CDR3: CASSQDRTALNTQYF

D: TRBD2
V: TRBV12-3/TRBV12-4
size: -
J: TRBJ2-3
DNA: TGTGCCAGCAGTTTAGTAGGGACTAGCGGGACAGATACGCAGTATTTT
CDR3: CASSLVGTSGTDTQYF

D: -
V: TRBV18
size: few
J: TRBJ2-3
DNA: TGTGCCAGCTCACCAAATGCCCGGGACAGCACAGATACGCAGTATTTT
CDR3: CASSPNARDSTDTQYF

D: -
V: TRBV28
size: -
J: TRBJ1-5
DNA: TGTGCCAGCAGTTTAGGGCGACAGCCCCAGCATTTT
CDR3: CASSLGRQPQHF

D: -
V: TRBV12-3/TRBV12-4
size: -
J: TRBJ2-2
DNA: TGTGCCAGCAGTCAGCTGGGGGCCGGGGAGCTGTTTTTT
CDR3: CASSQLGAGELFF

D: -
V: TRBV6-5
size: few
J: TRBJ2-7
DNA: TGTGCCAGCAGCCCACCGGCCCGTCTTTACGAGCAGTACTTC
CDR3: CASSPPARLYEQYF

D: TRBD2
V: TRBV27
size: few
J: TRBJ2-3
DNA: TGTGCCAGCAGTTCAAGAGGACTAGCGGGAGCCACAGATACGCAGTATTTT
CDR3: CASSSRGLAGATDTQYF

D: TRBD2
V: TRBV7-2
size: -
J: TRBJ2-3
DNA: TGTGCCAGCAGCTTACAGAGCGGGAACACAGATACGCAGTATTTT
CDR3: CASSLQSGNTDTQYF

D: -
V: TRBV20-1
size: few
J: TRBJ2-1
DNA: TGCAGTGCTAGAGATCTGGTGGGGGTGAATGAGCAGTTCTTC
CDR3: CSARDLVGVNEQFF

D: -
V: TRBV7-9
size: few
J: TRBJ1-5
DNA: TGTGCCAGCAGCTTAGATGATGGTCAGCCCCAGCATTTT
CDR3: CASSLDDGQPQHF

D: -
V: TRBV10-3
size: few
J: TRBJ2-7
DNA: TGTGCCATCAGTGCGGGGTCTTACGAGCAGTACTTC
CDR3: CAISAGSYEQYF

D: -
V: TRBV7-9
size: -
J: TRBJ2-6
DNA: TGTGCCAGCAGCTTATTCCCCGGACTCAACCCAGGGAACTCTGGGGCCAACGTCCTGACTTTC
CDR3: CASSLFPGLNPGNSGANVLTF

D: TRBD2
V: TRBV4-3
size: -
J: TRBJ2-3
DNA: TGCGCCAGCAGCCGCAGGTTAGCGGGAGATACCCCTGGCACAGATACGCAGTATTTT
CDR3: CASSRRLAGDTPGTDTQYF

D: -
V: TRBV12-3/TRBV12-4
size: once
J: TRBJ1-5
DNA: TGTGCCAGCAGATATGGGGCCAGTGGGACCCAGCATTTT
CDR3: CASRYGASGTQHF

D: TRBD2
V: TRBV14
size: -
J: TRBJ2-2
DNA: TGTGCCAGCAGCCACCCCGGGACTAGCGGGAGCACCGGGGAGCTGTTTTTT
CDR3: CASSHPGTSGSTGELFF

D: -
V: TRBV4-2
size: -
J: TRBJ2-5
DNA: TGTGCCAGCAGCCAAGAACCCTATGGCGGGGAGACCCAGTACTTC
CDR3: CASSQEPYGGETQYF

D: -
V: TRBV29-1
size: -
J: TRBJ2-3
DNA: TGCAGCGTTGAAGAGACGCCACGGTCAACAGATACGCAGTATTTT
CDR3: CSVEETPRSTDTQYF

D: -
V: TRBV7-8
size: -
J: TRBJ1-1
DNA: TGTGCCAGCAGCCGTAGCGGGGGGCAGGCTGGAGAAGCTTTCTTT
CDR3: CASSRSGGQAGEAFF

D: -
V: TRBV29-1
size: -
J: TRBJ1-4
DNA: TGCAGCGTTGAAAGGGAAGAAAAACTGTTTTTT
CDR3: CSVEREEKLFF

D: -
V: TRBV29-1
size: -
J: TRBJ2-7
DNA: TGCAGCGTTGAAGTTGGCGCGGGGGAGCAGTACTTC
CDR3: CSVEVGAGEQYF

D: -
V: TRBV5-1
size: -
J: TRBJ2-3
DNA: TGCGCCAGCAGCTTGGATGTATATACGCAGTATTTT
CDR3: CASSLDVYTQYF

D: TRBD2
V: TRBV5-1
size: -
J: TRBJ2-3
DNA: TGCGCCAGCAGGTGGGACGGGAGGTTGGGCACAGATACGCAGTATTTT
CDR3: CASRWDGRLGTDTQYF

D: -
V: TRBV12-3/TRBV12-4
size: few
J: TRBJ2-3
DNA: TGTGCCAGCAGTTTAGGTGGGGCCCGGCGTGATACGCAGTATTTT
CDR3: CASSLGGARRDTQYF

D: TRBD2
V: TRBV9
size: -
J: TRBJ2-5
DNA: TGTGCCAGCAGCCCGAGGGGACTAGCGGGAGTGGGAGAGACCCAGTACTTC
CDR3: CASSPRGLAGVGETQYF

D: TRBD2
V: TRBV6-2/TRBV6-3
size: many
J: TRBJ2-7
DNA: TGTGCCAGCAGCTCCCCTCCGGGGGGCGAGCAGTACTTC
CDR3: CASSSPPGGEQYF

D: -
V: TRBV5-1
size: -
J: TRBJ1-1
DNA: TGCGCCAGCAGCTTGGCCGGAGGGTACACTGAAGCTTTCTTT
CDR3: CASSLAGGYTEAFF

D: -
V: TRBV18
size: many
J: TRBJ1-4
DNA: TGTGCCAGCTCAGGACTCGGCGAAAAACTGTTTTTT
CDR3: CASSGLGEKLFF

D: -
V: TRBV7-2
size: few
J: TRBJ2-3
DNA: TGTGCCAGCAGCTCCCACAGGCCCCCCACAGATACGCAGTATTTT
CDR3: CASSSHRPPTDTQYF

D: -
V: TRBV29-1
size: few
J: TRBJ2-3
DNA: TGCAGCGTTGAGATGGCAGATACGCAGTATTTT
CDR3: CSVEMADTQYF

D: TRBD1
V: TRBV4-2
size: few
J: TRBJ1-5
DNA: TGTGCCAGCAGCCAAGATAGGACAGGTTTGCAGCCCCAGCATTTT
CDR3: CASSQDRTGLQPQHF

D: -
V: TRBV2
size: -
J: TRBJ2-3
DNA: TGTGCCAGCACCGCAGACCCCGACCACACAGATACGCAGTATTTT
CDR3: CASTADPDHTDTQYF

D: -
V: TRBV21-1
size: few
J: TRBJ1-5
DNA: TGTGCCAGCAGCAAAGGAAAACGACAGGAGGGACAGCCCCAGCATTTT
CDR3: CASSKGKRQEGQPQHF

D: TRBD2
V: TRBV7-9
size: few
J: TRBJ2-1
DNA: TGTGCCAGCAGCTTAGCGCTCACTAGCGGATCCAATGAGCAGTTCTTC
CDR3: CASSLALTSGSNEQFF

D: -
V: TRBV20-1
size: -
J: TRBJ2-3
DNA: TGCAGTGCTGTCGATCCCGGGGCGATACAAAATACGCAGTATTTT
CDR3: CSAVDPGAIQNTQYF

D: TRBD2
V: TRBV28
size: -
J: TRBJ2-1
DNA: TGTGCCAGCAGTATTACTAGCGGGGTAACTTACAATGAGCAGTTCTTC
CDR3: CASSITSGVTYNEQFF

D: -
V: TRBV13
size: -
J: TRBJ1-5
DNA: TGTGCCAGCAGCTTACGGAACAATCAGCCCCAGCATTTT
CDR3: CASSLRNNQPQHF

D: -
V: TRBV20-1
size: many
J: TRBJ1-1
DNA: TGCAGTGCTAGAAGAAACGGAGAAGCTTTCTTT
CDR3: CSARRNGEAFF

D: -
V: TRBV20-1
size: once
J: TRBJ2-3
DNA: TGCAGTGCTTACACTCGTAGCACAGATACGCAGTATTTT
CDR3: CSAYTRSTDTQYF

D: -
V: TRBV6-2/TRBV6-3
size: few
J: TRBJ2-1
DNA: TGTGCCAGCAGTAGGGTGGCTAGACCCACTGAGCAGTTCTTC
CDR3: CASSRVARPTEQFF

D: -
V: TRBV29-1
size: -
J: TRBJ1-6
DNA: TGCAGCGTTGGGGATAAGGGTTCACCCCTCCACTTT
CDR3: CSVGDKGSPLHF

D: -
V: TRBV20-1
size: few
J: TRBJ2-1
DNA: TGCAGTCCCCGCTTGGCGGACCCTTCCTACAATGAGCAGTTCTTC
CDR3: CSPRLADPSYNEQFF

D: -
V: TRBV7-9
size: -
J: TRBJ2-3
DNA: TGTGCCAGCAGCCCCCTCGATTCGGTCACAGATACGCAGTATTTT
CDR3: CASSPLDSVTDTQYF

D: -
V: TRBV5-1
size: few
J: TRBJ2-6
DNA: TGCGCCAGCAGCTTGGGGGGGTCTGGGGCCAACGTCCTGACTTTC
CDR3: CASSLGGSGANVLTF